The source of this T cell receptor (beta chain) is a study of CD8 T cells in ankylosing spondylitis. On this clonotype itself: What it recognizes is unknown.

CDR3 length equals 17 residues. V was pared by 2 bases and J by 6 bases, with 14 bases of the junction left unmatched. Construction of TCR beta libraries was performed using quantitative 5'-RACE with molecular barcodes. TCRdb ran MiXCR on the 5' RACE reads and lists one entry per CDR3 protein. In the table there are around 140,000 distinct CDR3 sequences, more than 9.5% of which are singletons. Study-level points and caveats: From matched ankylosing spondylitis synovial fluid, disease-linked clones were reportedly recovered at significantly enriched levels.

The rearrangement uses TRBV12-3 or TRBV12-4 and TRBJ1-1; the match to TRBD1 covers 8 bases. Sequencing was done on a sample of blood, either unsorted or a sorted T cell fraction (not recorded which). The TCR originated in a female donor with ankylosing spondylitis or in good health (not recorded which). The DNA of the CDR3 is TGTGCCAGCAGTTTACAGGCCGGGGACAGGTCGATTTCTGAAGCTTTCTTT. Translated: CASSLQAGDRSISEAFF.